Following are 27 T cell receptor beta chains from one sample sequenced in a study of blood T cells in healthy people across ages. The use of a sample-barcoded 5' primer and a J-beta primer mix characterized a second PCR of roughly 6 to 11 cycles. Via MiXCR, TCRdb re-called the 5' RACE reads, giving one row per CDR3 protein. The top ten hold under 30% of the sample, which has fewer than 2,000,000 distinct CDR3 sequences, about two fifths seen once. Sequenced: blood. Source of these receptors: a human donor in good health.

A word on this clonotype: A much larger clone lies a single base off, so this may be a read error. The rearrangement joins TRBV3-1 to TRBJ2-7; D not resolved. This CDR3 is 13 amino acids long. Between the trimmed V and J ends, which lost 3 bases and 8 bases, there was a span of 14 bases. Germline CDR1 reads LGHDT; CDR2 reads YNNKEL (reference sequence). The DNA of the CDR3 is TGTGCCAGCAGCCATACGACCCGTAGCCAGCAGTACTTC. This codes for CASSHTTRSQQYF.

The chain joins TRBV24-1 to TRBJ1-2; weak D call: TRBD1 (5 bases). CDR1 KGHDR and CDR2 SFDVKD come from the germline V gene. The V gene lost 6 bases and the J gene lost 4 bases, with 14 bases spanning the gap. This CDR3 has 14 residues. For the CDR3, the DNA is TGTGCCACCAGTCCCCACGGGGCGGCCTATGGCTACACCTTC. It codes for CATSPHGAAYGYTF.

In its sample, this clonotype was seen a few times. The chain couples TRBV11-1 to TRBJ2-5, with 9 bases fitting TRBD1. The end of the DNA aligns better with TRBJ2-7, so the J call may be wrong. CDR1 and CDR2 from the germline V gene are SGHAT and FQDESV (reference sequence). The length of the CDR3 is 17 residues. The CDR3, as DNA: TGTGCCAGCAGCGGCACGAGGACCGGGACAGGGATCAACGAGCAGTACTTC. This encodes CASSGTRTGTGINEQYF.

Of note for this clonotype: At one end, the junction sequence differs from germline, possibly due to a read error. The chain joins TRBV12-3 or TRBV12-4 to TRBJ2-7; no definite D call. The CDR3 covers 10 residues. The CDR3 sequence: CASSVDLLNF. CDR3 in DNA: TGTGCCAGCAGTGTTGACTTACTCAACTTC.

This clonotype was found once. The chain recombines TRBV7-6 with TRBJ1-2; the D gene is possibly TRBD1 (5 bases). The CDR3 runs 15 residues. Germline-derived CDR1 and CDR2 are SGHVS and FNYEAQ. Trimming cost V 1 base and J 7 bases, with 16 bases left between them. CDR3: CASSLGVREACGYTF. CDR3 bases: TGTGCCAGCAGCTTAGGTGTCAGGGAAGCATGTGGCTACACCTTC.

The CDR3 DNA reads as TGCAGTGCTAGTACTGCGGGGGGGCGTCCAGGAGAGACCCAGTACTTC. It encodes CSASTAGGRPGETQYF. V is TRBV20-1 and J is TRBJ2-5; 9 nucleotides align to TRBD2. Germline CDR1 is DFQATT and CDR2 is SNEGSKA (reference sequence). Trimming took 3 bases from V and 4 from J; bases not matched to a gene: 12. The CDR3 sequence is 16 residues long.

In this sample, this clonotype turned up a few times. J is TRBJ2-3 and V is TRBV7-2, with TRBD2 identical over 8 bases. Per the germline V gene, CDR1 is SGHTA and CDR2 is FQGNSA. There are 16 residues in the CDR3. Trimming removed 0 bases from V and 5 bases from J; junction bases left unmatched: 7. This CDR3 reads CASSLAASGGQDTQYF. The CDR3 coding sequence is TGTGCCAGCAGCTTAGCTGCGTCGGGGGGGCAAGATACGCAGTATTTT. Variable domain in full (rest from reference TRBV7-2 and TRBJ2-3): GAGVSQSPSNKVTEKGKDVELRCDPISGHTALYWYRQSLGQGLEFLIYFQGNSAPDKSGLPSDRFSAERTGGSVSTLTIQRTQQEDSAVYLCASSLAASGGQDTQYFGPGTRLTVL.

This clonotype came up a few times. The V call is TRBV29-1, the J call TRBJ1-1; the match to TRBD1 covers 7 bases. V was pared by 5 bases and J by 11 bases, with 11 bases of the junction left unmatched. Germline CDR1 is SQVTM and CDR2 is ANQGSEA. The CDR3 has 12 residues. In DNA form, the CDR3 reads TGCAGCGTTAAGGGGACAGCCTCGAGGGCTTTCTTT. Its protein is CSVKGTASRAFF.

The V gene is TRBV7-6, the J gene TRBJ2-1; D perhaps matches TRBD1 (5 bases). Per germline, CDR1 SGHVS and CDR2 FNYEAQ. Trimming took off 5 bases at V and 7 bases at J, with 18 bases between the two ends. This CDR3 is built from 15 residues. CDR3 in amino acids: CASSQPVGVLNEQFF. The CDR3 region has the DNA TGTGCCAGCAGCCAACCCGTAGGGGTATTGAATGAGCAGTTCTTC.

The chain uses TRBV12-3 or TRBV12-4 and TRBJ1-2, with 11 bases that match TRBD1. Trimming removed 5 bases from V and 13 bases from J; junction bases left unmatched: 6. The CDR3 has 12 residues. CDR3 loop: CASSRTGTGGTF. Written as DNA, the CDR3 is TGTGCCAGCAGTAGAACCGGGACAGGGGGCACCTTC.

Ten or more counts support this clonotype. V usage is TRBV29-1 and J usage is TRBJ2-7; 9 bases fit TRBD2. This CDR3 is built from 15 residues. The V and J ends lost 6 bases and 3 bases, in that order; junction bases with no gene match: 12. Germline V CDR1 and CDR2: SQVTM, ANQGSEA. The CDR3 spells CSVKHRLAANYEQYF. CDR3 DNA sequence: TGCAGCGTCAAACACCGACTAGCGGCTAACTACGAGCAGTACTTC.

The rearrangement uses TRBV20-1 and TRBJ2-4; the D gene is possibly TRBD1 (6 bases). TRBJ2-7 matches the DNA end more closely, so the J call is doubtful. The germline V gene encodes CDR1 DFQATT and CDR2 SNEGSKA (reference sequence). The CDR3 runs 12 residues. In nucleotides, the CDR3 is TGCAGTGCTCAAGACAGGAGGCACGAGCAGTACTTC. Encoded protein: CSAQDRRHEQYF.

The chain joins TRBV29-1 to TRBJ2-2; 7 bases align to TRBD1. The CDR3 spans 15 residues. Germline V gene sequence: CDR1 SQVTM, CDR2 ANQGSEA. V trimming: 7 bases; J trimming: 0 bases; junction bases outside the gene matches: 8. The CDR3 DNA reads as TGCAGCGGTGGCCCGACAGGGACGAACACCGGGGAGCTGTTTTTT. It codes for CSGGPTGTNTGELFF.

A note on this clonotype: Mismatch with germline at one junction end may stem from a read error. The genes are TRBV28 and TRBJ2-2; 9 nucleotides line up with TRBD1. Germline CDR1 is MDHEN and CDR2 is SYDVKM. The CDR3 runs 15 residues. DNA for the CDR3: TGTGCCAGCATTTCACAGGGGGCGGGGGCCGGGGAGCTGTTGTTT. As protein: CASISQGAGAGELLF. Using reference TRBV28 and TRBJ2-2 for the parts outside the CDR3, the full variable domain is DVKVTQSSRYLVKRTGEKVFLECVQDMDHENMFWYRQDPGLGLRLIYFSYDVKMKEKGDIPEGYSVSREKKERFSLILESASTNQTSMYLCASISQGAGAGELLFGEGSRLTVL.

The rearrangement uses TRBV12-3 or TRBV12-4 and TRBJ1-4; D gene ambiguous. V lost 6 bases and J lost 8, with 16 bases in between. This CDR3 spans 14 amino acids. CDR3 amino acids: CASRRTPSEEKLFF. In DNA form, the CDR3 reads TGTGCCAGCAGGCGGACTCCGTCGGAGGAAAAACTGTTTTTT.

The V call is TRBV5-1, the J call TRBJ2-7, with TRBD1 matching 7 bases. Looked up from germline, CDR1 is SGHRS and CDR2 is YFSETQ. CDR3 length equals 15 residues. The V segment lost 2 bases and the J segment 2 bases; nucleotides outside the gene matches: 7. The DNA of the CDR3 is TGCGCCAGCAGCTTCCACTTCCAGGGGGCCTACGAGCAGTACTTC. Its translation is CASSFHFQGAYEQYF.

J is TRBJ2-3 and V is TRBV7-9; D might be TRBD2 (5 bases). The V gene lost 4 bases and the J gene lost 2 bases, with 22 bases spanning the gap. This CDR3 has 18 amino acids. Germline assignment: CDR1 SEHNR and CDR2 FQNEAQ (reference sequence). This chain's CDR3 is CASSSILAQRTNTDTQYF. The DNA of the CDR3 is TGTGCCAGCAGCTCCATCCTAGCTCAGAGAACTAACACAGATACGCAGTATTTT.

This clonotype was counted only a few times. The J gene is TRBJ2-7, the V gene TRBV20-1; TRBD2 might be the D (6 bases). Germline-derived CDR1 and CDR2 are DFQATT and SNEGSKA (reference sequence). The CDR3 length is 16 residues. The V gene lost 3 bases and the J gene lost 4 bases, with 22 bases spanning the gap. CDR3 sequence: CSASPQERAVVYEQYF. The CDR3 DNA reads TGCAGTGCTAGCCCCCAGGAGCGGGCGGTAGTTTACGAGCAGTACTTC.

This chain connects TRBV20-1 to TRBJ1-1; D unresolved. The CDR3 spans 14 residues. Looked up from germline, CDR1 is DFQATT and CDR2 is SNEGSKA (reference sequence). V was shortened by 5 bases and J by 5 bases, with 18 bases between the two germline ends. Written as DNA, the CDR3 is TGCAGTGCTCGAAGCCATTTCCGGGAGACTGAAGCTTTCTTT. This sequence encodes CSARSHFRETEAFF.

This clonotype was seen only a few times. The rearrangement uses TRBV6-2 or TRBV6-3 and TRBJ1-2, with D hard to call. CDR1 is MNHEY and CDR2 is SVGEGT in the germline V gene. CDR3 size: 13 residues. Deletions cut 5 bases from V and 8 bases from J, with 15 bases between. CDR3 protein: CASSDKVRMGYTF. CDR3 nucleotide sequence: TGTGCCAGCAGTGACAAAGTCCGTATGGGCTACACCTTC.

The V and J genes are TRBV5-1 and TRBJ2-7; D may be TRBD1 (5 bases). Germline assignment: CDR1 SGHRS and CDR2 YFSETQ. The CDR3 runs to 12 residues. Between the trimmed V and J ends, which lost 4 bases and 6 bases, there was a span of 11 bases. The CDR3 sequence: CASSEDSIEQYF. CDR3 sequence (DNA): TGCGCCAGCAGCGAAGACAGTATCGAGCAGTACTTC.

This clonotype turned up a few times. The chain couples TRBV12-3 or TRBV12-4 to TRBJ2-7; D perhaps matches TRBD2 (5 bases). CDR3 length: 11 residues. V shed 6 bases and J shed 6 bases, with 9 bases lying between them. CDR3 nucleotides: TGTGCCAGCAGGCTCAGCGGCGAGCAGTACTTC. Its translation is CASRLSGEQYF.

This clonotype was counted only a few times. The CDR3, as DNA: TGCAGCGTTGCCTGGGACATTCTCTACGAGCAGTACTTC. It yields the protein CSVAWDILYEQYF. The chain employs TRBV29-1 and TRBJ2-7; a weak D match, TRBD1 (6 bases). Germline CDR1 is SQVTM and CDR2 is ANQGSEA. Trimming took off 4 bases at V and 3 bases at J, with 13 bases between the two ends. The CDR3 contains 13 residues.

This sequence joins TRBV12-3 or TRBV12-4 and TRBJ2-3; D ambiguous. V was clipped by 4 bases and J by 2 bases, with 13 bases between them. The CDR3 is made up of 15 amino acids. CDR3 nucleotide sequence: TGTGCCAGCAGTTCGACCCGACTGCCCACAGATACGCAGTATTTT. Translation: CASSSTRLPTDTQYF.

As concerns this clonotype: A read error is possible here, since a much larger clone lies one base away. The J gene is TRBJ2-3, the V gene TRBV24-1; weak D call: TRBD2 (6 bases). The germline V gene encodes CDR1 KGHDR and CDR2 SFDVKD. The CDR3 loop spans 13 amino acids. Trimming shortened V by 7 bases and J by 4 bases, and 11 bases separated the two germline ends. The CDR3 spells CATREPGADTQYF. The CDR3 DNA is TGTGCCACCAGGGAGCCGGGGGCAGATACGCAGTATTTT.

The chain recombines TRBV7-8 with TRBJ2-1, with D perhaps matching TRBD2 (7 bases). V was clipped by 2 bases and J by 7 bases, with 15 bases between them. Germline V gene sequence: CDR1 SGHVS, CDR2 FQNEAQ. CDR3 length: 15 residues. The CDR3 spells CASSLMGGGHNEQFF. The DNA for the CDR3 is TGTGCCAGCAGCTTAATGGGGGGGGGCCATAATGAGCAGTTCTTC.

This clonotype appeared a few times. The CDR3: CSAGGVILADTQYF. CDR3 DNA: TGCAGTGCCGGTGGGGTTATCCTAGCAGATACGCAGTATTTT. V gene TRBV20-1 combines with J gene TRBJ2-3; no clear D gene. V gave up 6 bases and J gave up 4 bases, with 17 bases separating them. Per germline, CDR1 DFQATT and CDR2 SNEGSKA (reference sequence). This CDR3 has 14 residues.